These T cell receptor beta chains were read from a single sample in a study of cytomegalovirus exposure and HLA in healthy donors. Profiled with immunoSEQ multiplex PCR; TCRdb holds only in-frame clones, not every one. The sample has over 85,000 clones; about 94% are singletons. Source material: PBMCs. These receptors were obtained from a woman in her 30s in good health and CMV-seropositive. CDR3s include the opening cysteine and the closing phenylalanine or tryptophan.

>TRBV11-2
CASSPATGTDTGELFF
>TRBV19
CASTLQGAYGYTF
>TRBV13
CASSGWTYESSYEQYF
>TRBV19
CASREQGAPIFTEAFF
>TRBV7-9
CASSAGTGANYGYTF
>TRBV6-5
CASSRHGGGNEQFF
>TRBV5-6
CASRRTGSYEQYF
>TRBV19
CASSIDLIAGGREQFF
>TRBV6-5
CASATGNTEAFF
>TRBV4-3
CASSQGPFREQFF
>TRBV6-5
CASNHGDTEAFF
>TRBV18
CASSPDSTYEQYF
>TRBV7-9
CASSSGTDTQYF